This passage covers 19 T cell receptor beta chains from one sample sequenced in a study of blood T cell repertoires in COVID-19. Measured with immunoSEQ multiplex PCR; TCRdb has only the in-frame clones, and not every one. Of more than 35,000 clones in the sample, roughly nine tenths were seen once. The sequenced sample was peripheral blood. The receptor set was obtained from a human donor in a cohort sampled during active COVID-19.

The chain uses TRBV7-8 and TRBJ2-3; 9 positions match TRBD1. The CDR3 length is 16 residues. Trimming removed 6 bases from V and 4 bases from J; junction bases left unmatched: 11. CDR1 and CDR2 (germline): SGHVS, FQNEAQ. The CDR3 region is CASSSGQGFLSDTQYF. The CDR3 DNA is TGTGCCAGCAGTTCTGGACAGGGGTTCCTCTCAGATACGCAGTATTTT.

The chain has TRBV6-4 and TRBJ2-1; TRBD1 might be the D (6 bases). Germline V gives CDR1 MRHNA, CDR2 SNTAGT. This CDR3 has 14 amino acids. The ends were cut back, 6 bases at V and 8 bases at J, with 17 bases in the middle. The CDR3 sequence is CASRGGALSDEQFF. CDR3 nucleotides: TGTGCCAGCAGAGGGGGAGCTCTGTCGGATGAGCAGTTCTTC.

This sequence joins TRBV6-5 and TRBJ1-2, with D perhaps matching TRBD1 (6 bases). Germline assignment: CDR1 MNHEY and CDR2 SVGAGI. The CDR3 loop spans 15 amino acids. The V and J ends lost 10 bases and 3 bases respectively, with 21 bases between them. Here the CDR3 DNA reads TGTGCCAACACTAACCGGGACAACTCATACTATGGCTACACCTTC. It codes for CANTNRDNSYYGYTF.

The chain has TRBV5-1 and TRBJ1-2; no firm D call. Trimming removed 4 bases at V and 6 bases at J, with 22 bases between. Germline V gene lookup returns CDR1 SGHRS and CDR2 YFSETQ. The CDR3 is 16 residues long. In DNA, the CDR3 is TGCGCCAGCAGCATGGCCCACATCGGAACAGAGAATGGCTACACCTTC. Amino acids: CASSMAHIGTENGYTF.

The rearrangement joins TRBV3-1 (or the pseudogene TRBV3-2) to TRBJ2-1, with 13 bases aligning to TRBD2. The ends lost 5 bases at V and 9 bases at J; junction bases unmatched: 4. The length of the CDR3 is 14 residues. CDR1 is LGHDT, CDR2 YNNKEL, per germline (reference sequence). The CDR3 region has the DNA TGTGCCAGCAGCTTAGGACTAGCGGGGGTTGAGCAGTTCTTC. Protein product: CASSLGLAGVEQFF.

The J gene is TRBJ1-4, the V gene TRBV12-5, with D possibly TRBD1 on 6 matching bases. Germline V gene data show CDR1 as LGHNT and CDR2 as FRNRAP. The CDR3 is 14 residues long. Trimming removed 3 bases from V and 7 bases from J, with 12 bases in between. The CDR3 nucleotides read TGTGCTAGTGGTTTATGGGGGCTGGGTGAAAAACTGTTTTTT. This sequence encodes CASGLWGLGEKLFF.

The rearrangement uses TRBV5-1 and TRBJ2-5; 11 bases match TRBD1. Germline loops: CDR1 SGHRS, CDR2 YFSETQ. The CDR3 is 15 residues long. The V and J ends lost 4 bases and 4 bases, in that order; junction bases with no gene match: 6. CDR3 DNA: TGCGCCAGCAGCGACCCCGGGACAGGGGGAGAGACCCAGTACTTC. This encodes CASSDPGTGGETQYF.

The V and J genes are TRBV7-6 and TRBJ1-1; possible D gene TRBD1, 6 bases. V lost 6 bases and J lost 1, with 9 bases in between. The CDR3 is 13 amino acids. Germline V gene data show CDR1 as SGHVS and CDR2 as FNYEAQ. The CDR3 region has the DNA TGTGCCAGCAGAGTGGGACAGAACACTGAAGCTTTCTTT. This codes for CASRVGQNTEAFF.

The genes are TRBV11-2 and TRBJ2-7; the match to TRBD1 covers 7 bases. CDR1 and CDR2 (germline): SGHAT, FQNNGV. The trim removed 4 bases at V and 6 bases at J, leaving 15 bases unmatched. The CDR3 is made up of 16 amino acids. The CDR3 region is CASSSPRGRRVLEQYF. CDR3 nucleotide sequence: TGTGCCAGCAGCTCTCCGAGGGGGCGCCGCGTCCTCGAGCAGTACTTC.

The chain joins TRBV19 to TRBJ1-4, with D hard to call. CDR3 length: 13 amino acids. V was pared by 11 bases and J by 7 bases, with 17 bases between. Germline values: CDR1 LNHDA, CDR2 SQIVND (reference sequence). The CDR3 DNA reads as TGTGCCGCAACCGGAGGGCCTTTTGAAAAACTGTTTTTT. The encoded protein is CAATGGPFEKLFF.

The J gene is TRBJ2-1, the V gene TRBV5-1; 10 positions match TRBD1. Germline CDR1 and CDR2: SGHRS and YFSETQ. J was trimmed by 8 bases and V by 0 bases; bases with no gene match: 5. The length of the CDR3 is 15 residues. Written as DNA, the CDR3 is TGCGCCAGCAGCTTGGGAGGGACAGGGGACTATGAGCAGTTCTTC. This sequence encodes CASSLGGTGDYEQFF.

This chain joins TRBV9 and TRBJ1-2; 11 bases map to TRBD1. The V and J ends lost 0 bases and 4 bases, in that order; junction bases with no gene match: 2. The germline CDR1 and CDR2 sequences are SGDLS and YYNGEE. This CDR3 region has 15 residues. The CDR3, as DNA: TGTGCCAGCAGCGTAGTCGGGACAGGGGGCTATGGCTACACCTTC. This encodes CASSVVGTGGYGYTF. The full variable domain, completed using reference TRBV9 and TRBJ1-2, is DSGVTQTPKHLITATGQRVTLRCSPRSGDLSVYWYQQSLDQGLQFLIQYYNGEERAKGNILERFSAQQFPDLHSELNLSSLELGDSALYFCASSVVGTGGYGYTFGSGTRLTVV.

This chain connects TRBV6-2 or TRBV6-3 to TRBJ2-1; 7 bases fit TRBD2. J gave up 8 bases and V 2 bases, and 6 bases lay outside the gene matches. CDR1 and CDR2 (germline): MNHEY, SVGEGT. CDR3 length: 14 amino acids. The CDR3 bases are TGTGCCAGCAGTTACCCGGGGGGATCGGATGAGCAGTTCTTC. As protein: CASSYPGGSDEQFF.

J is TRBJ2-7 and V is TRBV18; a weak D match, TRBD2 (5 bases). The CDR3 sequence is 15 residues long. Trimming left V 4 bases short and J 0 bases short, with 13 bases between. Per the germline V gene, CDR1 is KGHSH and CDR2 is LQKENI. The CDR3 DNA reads TGTGCCAGCTCACGCTGGACGGGAAGCTCCTACGAGCAGTACTTC. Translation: CASSRWTGSSYEQYF.

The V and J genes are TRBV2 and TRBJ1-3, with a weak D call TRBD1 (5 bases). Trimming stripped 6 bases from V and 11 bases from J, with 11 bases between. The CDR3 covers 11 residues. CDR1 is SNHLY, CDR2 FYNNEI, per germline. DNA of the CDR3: TGTGCCAGCAGCCCACAGGTTTCCATATATTTT. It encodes CASSPQVSIYF.

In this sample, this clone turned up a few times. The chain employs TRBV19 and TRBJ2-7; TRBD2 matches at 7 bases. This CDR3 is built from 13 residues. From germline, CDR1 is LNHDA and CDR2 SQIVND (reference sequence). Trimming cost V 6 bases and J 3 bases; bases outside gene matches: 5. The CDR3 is CASSLSGGYEQYF. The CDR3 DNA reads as TGTGCCAGTAGCCTCTCGGGAGGCTACGAGCAGTACTTC. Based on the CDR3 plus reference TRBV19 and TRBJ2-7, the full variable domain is DGGITQSPKYLFRKEGQNVTLSCEQNLNHDAMYWYRQDPGQGLRLIYYSQIVNDFQKGDIAEGYSVSREKKESFPLTVTSAQKNPTAFYLCASSLSGGYEQYFGPGTRLTVT.

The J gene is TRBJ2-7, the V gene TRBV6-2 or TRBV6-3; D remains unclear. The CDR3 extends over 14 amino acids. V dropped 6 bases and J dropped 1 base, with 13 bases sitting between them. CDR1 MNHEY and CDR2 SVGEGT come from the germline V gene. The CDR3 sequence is CASSLYSSSYEQYF. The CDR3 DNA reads TGTGCCAGCAGCTTGTATTCTTCTTCCTACGAGCAGTACTTC.

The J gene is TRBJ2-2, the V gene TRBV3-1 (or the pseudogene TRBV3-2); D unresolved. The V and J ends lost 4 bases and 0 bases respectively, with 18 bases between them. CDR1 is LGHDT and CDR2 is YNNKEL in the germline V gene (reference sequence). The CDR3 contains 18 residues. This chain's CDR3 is CASSPRGSLMTNTGELFF. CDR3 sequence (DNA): TGTGCCAGCAGCCCCCGCGGTAGCCTAATGACGAACACCGGGGAGCTGTTTTTT.

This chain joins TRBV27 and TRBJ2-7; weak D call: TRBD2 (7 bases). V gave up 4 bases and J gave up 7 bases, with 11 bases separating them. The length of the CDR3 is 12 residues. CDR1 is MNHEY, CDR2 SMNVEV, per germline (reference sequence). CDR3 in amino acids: CASSYRGGEQYF. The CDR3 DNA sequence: TGTGCCAGCAGTTATAGGGGGGGGGAGCAGTACTTC.